What follows describes a single TCR beta chain. Antigen unknown. Other nucleotide sequences in the sample specify the same CDR3. The CDR3 runs 13 residues. Germline CDR1 MNHEY, CDR2 SVGAGI. Losses at the gene ends were 5 bases for V and 4 bases for J; bases not matched to a gene: 4. Only in-frame clones appear in the TCRdb table, and some are missing; sequencing was by immunoSEQ multiplex PCR. The table shows about 100,000 clones, with just over 90% occurring only once. Enrollment shut out patients with autoimmune disease history or systemic immunosuppression. This sample is part of a study of OX40 agonist ivuxolimab in advanced cancers. The study's findings and limits: Relative to CD4+, CD8+ T cells held more expanded clones on average.

The chain is built from TRBV6-5 and TRBJ2-5; 7 bases align to TRBD1. This receptor was taken from an adult with an advanced solid tumor such as melanoma, head and neck, liver or kidney cancer. The source material was CD4+ or CD8+ T cells sorted from blood, sampled in a trial of the OX40 agonist ivuxolimab. CDR3 region: CASSRTGLETQYF. Here the CDR3 DNA reads TGTGCCAGCAGTAGGACAGGTTTAGAGACCCAGTACTTC.